This T cell receptor (beta chain) is drawn from a study of cytomegalovirus exposure and HLA in healthy donors. The overall study: Most donors, roughly 77% of approximately 400 genotyped, fell in the Caucasian-associated ancestry cluster.

PCR was performed using 60 Vbeta and 13 Jbeta primers. This table comes from immunoSEQ multiplex PCR, and its TCRdb copy is limited to in-frame clones, with some not included. The repertoire has more than 80,000 clones, under 75% of them found once; the top ten carry around 2%. Concerning this clone itself: The antigen is undetermined.

The germline V gene has CDR1 KGHSH and CDR2 LQKENI. V lost 3 bases, J lost 4 bases, and 9 bases lay in between. This CDR3 has 13 amino acids. Findings of the study overall: An analysis done earlier found most TCR beta V segments productive about 87% or about 30% of the time. The study reported that TCR beta sequences accurately predicted HLA-A and HLA-B alleles in most subjects.

All donors participated as healthy donors of bone marrow. This clonotype was obtained from a human donor in good health. Sequenced: PBMCs. This chain joins TRBV18 and TRBJ2-5; D is perhaps TRBD2 (5 bases). The CDR3 DNA reads as TGTGCCAGCTCACCGAGCGGAAGAGAGACCCAGTACTTC. Amino acids: CASSPSGRETQYF.